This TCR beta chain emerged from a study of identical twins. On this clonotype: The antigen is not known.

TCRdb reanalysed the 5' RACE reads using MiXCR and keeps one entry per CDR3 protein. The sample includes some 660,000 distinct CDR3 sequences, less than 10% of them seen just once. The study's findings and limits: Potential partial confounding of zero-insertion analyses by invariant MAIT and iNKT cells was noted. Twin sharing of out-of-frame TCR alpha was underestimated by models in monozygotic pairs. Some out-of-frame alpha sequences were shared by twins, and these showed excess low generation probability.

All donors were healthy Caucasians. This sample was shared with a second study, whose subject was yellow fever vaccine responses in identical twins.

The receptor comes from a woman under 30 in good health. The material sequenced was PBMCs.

The CDR3 DNA follows: TGTGCCAGCAGCCAAGGCCGGACAGGTGATAATGAAAAACTGTTTTTT. This translates into CASSQGRTGDNEKLFF. V gene TRBV4-2 combines with J gene TRBJ1-4; 7 nucleotides agree with TRBD1. The V gene's germline CDR1 is LGHNA and CDR2 YNFKEQ. With V trimmed by 1 base and J by 4 bases, 6 bases remained unmatched. The CDR3 extends over 16 amino acids.